The next 18 T cell receptor beta chains were all read from a single sample in a study of CD8+CD57+ T cells in acquired aplastic anemia. According to the study, genomic DNA was the template for TCR beta VDJ and CDR3 profiling. One entry per CDR3 protein, called by TCRdb with MiXCR from the reads. Among about 190,000 distinct CDR3 sequences, about 64% were seen once, and the ten largest hold about half. The sequenced sample consisted of sorted CD4+, CD8+, or CD8+CD57+ T cells (not recorded which) from PBMCs. All receptors derive from a human donor with severe aplastic anemia or a healthy control (not recorded which).

V is TRBV7-6 and J is TRBJ2-3; D is undetermined. The CDR3 length is 15 residues. CDR1 and CDR2 (germline): SGHVS, FNYEAQ. Trimming stripped 1 base from V and 2 bases from J, with 10 bases between. The CDR3 protein is CASSLEDGFTDTQYF. The DNA of the CDR3 is TGTGCCAGCAGCTTAGAGGACGGTTTCACAGATACGCAGTATTTT.

The rearrangement uses TRBV20-1 and TRBJ2-7; D is possibly TRBD2 (6 bases). V lost 3 bases and J 3 bases, leaving 12 bases between the germline ends. The CDR3 has 13 residues. Germline V gives CDR1 DFQATT, CDR2 SNEGSKA (reference sequence). CDR3 in amino acids: CSARLEGNYEQYF. CDR3 coding DNA: TGCAGTGCTAGGTTGGAGGGGAACTACGAGCAGTACTTC.

This chain connects TRBV19 to TRBJ2-7; TRBD2 matches at 12 bases. The CDR3 extends over 14 amino acids. The V gene's germline CDR1 is LNHDA and CDR2 SQIVND (reference sequence). The junction had 3 bases not matched to a gene; V was cut back by 5 bases and J by 4 bases. CDR3 protein: CASSQTSGGYEQYF. The CDR3 nucleotides are TGTGCCAGTAGTCAGACTAGCGGGGGATACGAGCAGTACTTC. Full variable domain (missing parts from reference TRBV19 and TRBJ2-7): DGGITQSPKYLFRKEGQNVTLSCEQNLNHDAMYWYRQDPGQGLRLIYYSQIVNDFQKGDIAEGYSVSREKKESFPLTVTSAQKNPTAFYLCASSQTSGGYEQYFGPGTRLTVT.

The table lists this clonotype with a few counts. The genes are TRBV7-9 and TRBJ1-2; 8 nucleotides agree with TRBD1. CDR1 and CDR2 (germline): SEHNR, FQNEAQ (reference sequence). The V gene end was trimmed by 5 bases and the J gene end by 5 bases; junction bases not matched to a gene: 10. There are 15 residues in the CDR3. The CDR3 here is CASSQRTGTEYGYTF. The CDR3 DNA sequence: TGTGCCAGCAGCCAGAGGACAGGGACGGAGTATGGCTACACCTTC.

Of note for this clonotype: As the CDR3 is not closed by the conserved phenylalanine or tryptophan, this likely results from a read error. The chain joins TRBV19 to TRBJ2-7; TRBD2 matches 7 bases. V lost 5 bases and J lost 2; bases outside the gene matches: 3. The CDR3 sequence is 13 residues long. Germline-derived CDR1 and CDR2 are LNHDA and SQIVND (reference sequence). Here the CDR3 reads CASSGTSAYEQYS. CDR3 DNA: TGTGCCAGTAGTGGAACTAGCGCCTACGAGCAGTACTCC.

The rearrangement joins TRBV2 to TRBJ1-5; the D gene is possibly TRBD1 (6 bases). V lost 8 bases to trimming and J lost 4 bases, with 15 bases between them. The CDR3 is 14 amino acids. Germline V gene sequence: CDR1 SNHLY, CDR2 FYNNEI. CDR3 sequence reads: CASGTRGSNQPQHF. The CDR3 DNA sequence: TGTGCCAGCGGGACAAGGGGAAGTAATCAGCCCCAGCATTTT.

The CDR3 DNA follows: TGTGCCAGCAGTTCCTGGGACAGGGGGCGCTTTGATACGCAGTATTTT. Protein sequence: CASSSWDRGRFDTQYF. V is TRBV12-3 or TRBV12-4 and J is TRBJ2-3; TRBD1 matches at 12 bases. V lost 4 bases to trimming and J lost 6 bases; unmatched junction nucleotides: 8. CDR3 size: 16 residues.

The V gene is TRBV12-3 or TRBV12-4, the J gene TRBJ1-5, with 7 bases matching TRBD1. The CDR3 loop spans 14 amino acids. V was pared by 5 bases and J by 6 bases, with 7 bases of the junction left unmatched. The CDR3 is CASSEGQWTQPQHF. CDR3 sequence (DNA): TGTGCCAGCAGTGAGGGACAGTGGACTCAGCCCCAGCATTTT.

V gene TRBV7-2 combines with J gene TRBJ1-2, with a weak D call TRBD1 (6 bases). Deletions cut 5 bases from V and 5 bases from J, with 12 bases between. Germline loops: CDR1 SGHTA, CDR2 FQGNSA. There are 13 residues in the CDR3. Written as DNA, the CDR3 is TGTGCCAGCAGCGCAAAGGGGGGTTATGGCTACACCTTC. It specifies CASSAKGGYGYTF. The full variable domain, with the rest looked up from reference TRBV7-2 and TRBJ1-2, is GAGVSQSPSNKVTEKGKDVELRCDPISGHTALYWYRQSLGQGLEFLIYFQGNSAPDKSGLPSDRFSAERTGGSVSTLTIQRTQQEDSAVYLCASSAKGGYGYTFGSGTRLTVV.

The chain recombines TRBV9 with TRBJ2-7, with no clear D. Trimming left V 3 bases short and J 4 bases short, with 8 bases between. There are 12 residues in the CDR3. Germline V gives CDR1 SGDLS, CDR2 YYNGEE. The CDR3 region is CASSADGYEQYF. The CDR3 nucleotides read TGTGCCAGCAGCGCAGATGGGTACGAGCAGTACTTC.

The chain recombines TRBV10-3 with TRBJ1-2, with a possible D match to TRBD1 (5 bases). Trimming left V 5 bases short and J 6 bases short, with 16 bases between. The CDR3 extends over 14 amino acids. Germline CDR1 is ENHRY and CDR2 is SYGVKD. This CDR3 is CAISLLAGGNGYTF. The DNA of the CDR3 is TGTGCCATCAGTTTACTAGCGGGGGGAAATGGCTACACCTTC.

This chain links TRBV24-1 with TRBJ2-7; D is perhaps TRBD1 (5 bases). Germline CDR1 and CDR2: KGHDR and SFDVKD. This CDR3 comprises 12 residues. V dropped 10 bases and J dropped 2 bases, with 11 bases sitting between them. The CDR3 here is CATADRPYEQYF. The CDR3 coding sequence is TGTGCCACTGCTGACAGACCCTACGAGCAGTACTTC.

This rearrangement joins TRBV29-1 to TRBJ1-1; 7 nucleotides align to TRBD1. This CDR3 is 12 amino acids long. Germline trimming cut 8 bases from V and 2 bases from J; bases unmatched to any gene: 5. Germline CDR1 is SQVTM and CDR2 is ANQGSEA. The CDR3 is CSFRTGNTEAFF. CDR3 in DNA: TGCAGCTTCAGGACAGGTAACACTGAAGCTTTCTTT.

This sequence joins TRBV10-3 and TRBJ2-1, with TRBD1 matching 10 bases. The CDR3 runs to 14 residues. Losses at the gene ends were 2 bases for V and 6 bases for J; bases not matched to a gene: 1. Germline loops: CDR1 ENHRY, CDR2 SYGVKD. This CDR3 reads CAISEGQGGNEQFF. The CDR3 DNA sequence: TGTGCCATCAGTGAGGGACAGGGGGGCAATGAGCAGTTCTTC.

The rearrangement links TRBV7-2 to TRBJ1-5, with 7 bases lining up with TRBD1. The germline CDR1 and CDR2 sequences are SGHTA and FQGNSA. This CDR3 comprises 14 residues. The junction had 4 bases not matched to a gene; V was cut back by 4 bases and J by 4 bases. CDR3: CASSSRQGNQPQHF. DNA for the CDR3: TGTGCCAGCAGCTCCCGACAGGGAAATCAGCCCCAGCATTTT.

This clonotype has a handful of counts. As the CDR3 is not closed by the conserved phenylalanine or tryptophan, this likely results from a read error. The DNA is omitted, as the CDR3 cannot be located on it reliably, and the CDR3 follows TCRdb's listing. This sequence joins TRBV12-3 or TRBV12-4 and TRBJ1-3; no DNA check was done on the table's D call, TRBD1. The CDR3 is 9 amino acids long, termini counted. The chain's CDR3 is CASSFPGQG.

The rearrangement joins TRBV15 to TRBJ1-1; D is unclear. Germline-derived CDR1 and CDR2 are LNHNV and YYDKDF (reference sequence). The V gene lost 0 bases and the J gene lost 0 bases, with 11 bases spanning the gap. This CDR3 contains 16 residues. CDR3 amino acids: CATSRDVRSMNTEAFF. The CDR3 region has the DNA TGTGCCACCAGCAGAGATGTCAGAAGCATGAACACTGAAGCTTTCTTT.

In DNA, the CDR3 is TGTGCCAGCTCACCACCGATGACCCAGTACTTC. It codes for CASSPPMTQYF. This chain joins TRBV18 and TRBJ2-5; D unresolved. With 0 bases removed from V and 7 bases from J, the gap between germline ends came to 3 bases. CDR1 and CDR2 (germline): KGHSH, LQKENI. This CDR3 has 11 amino acids. The entire variable domain, with the rest obtained from reference TRBV18 and TRBJ2-5, is as follows: NAGVMQNPRHLVRRRGQEARLRCSPMKGHSHVYWYRQLPEEGLKFMVYLQKENIIDESGMPKERFSAEFPKEGPSILRIQQVVRGDSAAYFCASSPPMTQYFGPGTRLLVL.